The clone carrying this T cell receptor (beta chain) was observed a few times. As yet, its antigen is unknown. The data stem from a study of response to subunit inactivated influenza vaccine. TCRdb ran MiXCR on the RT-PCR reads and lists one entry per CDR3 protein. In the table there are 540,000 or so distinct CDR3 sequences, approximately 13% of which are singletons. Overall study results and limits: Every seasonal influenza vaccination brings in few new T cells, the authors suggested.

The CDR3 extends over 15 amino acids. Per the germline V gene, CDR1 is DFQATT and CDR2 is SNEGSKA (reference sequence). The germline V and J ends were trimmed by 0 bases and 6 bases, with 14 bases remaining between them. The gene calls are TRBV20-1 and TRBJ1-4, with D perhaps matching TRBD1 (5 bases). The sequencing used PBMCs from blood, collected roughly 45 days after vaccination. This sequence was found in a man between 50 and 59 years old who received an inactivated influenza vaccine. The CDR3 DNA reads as TGCAGTGCTAGAGATTTTGGTCAGGGAGATGAAAAACTGTTTTTT. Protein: CSARDFGQGDEKLFF.